One sample yielded the 3 T cell receptor beta chains listed below, sequenced in a study of blood T cells in healthy people across ages (dated by TCRdb to 2014 to 2015). Receptor libraries were prepared by 5' RACE. Instrument on record: Illumina HiSeq 2500. A second about 7 to 11 cycle PCR used a sample-barcoded 5' primer and a J-beta primer mix. The raw public reads went through TCRdb reprocessing: fastp at Q25, MiXCR clone calling, in-frame beta chains kept. Rows are combined by CDR3 protein, so each entry shows the most common genes and DNA. In this sample the table shows 800,000 or so distinct CDR3 sequences, less than 60% of which occur a single time. About a sixth of the sample comes from the top ten. Sequencing input: blood. All receptors come from a man older than 75 in good health.

This chain links TRBV5-8 with TRBJ2-3; perhaps TRBD2 as D (5 bases). Germline CDR1 reads SGHTS; CDR2 reads YDEGEE. The V and J ends lost 2 bases and 0 bases respectively, with 13 bases between them. The CDR3 runs 16 residues. The CDR3 DNA reads as TGTGCCAGCAGCTTACCCCAAGCGGATAGCACAGATACGCAGTATTTT. Amino acids: CASSLPQADSTDTQYF. Filled out from reference TRBV5-8 and TRBJ2-3, the complete variable domain reads EAGVTQSPTHLIKTRGQQATLRCSPISGHTSVYWYQQALGLGLQFLLWYDEGEERNRGNFPPRFSGRQFPNYSSELNVNALELEDSALYLCASSLPQADSTDTQYFGPGTRLTVL.

The chain joins TRBV5-1 to TRBJ2-4; D is perhaps TRBD2 (6 bases). V lost 0 bases, J lost 7 bases, and 14 bases lay in between. Germline CDR1 and CDR2: SGHRS and YFSETQ. The CDR3 has 15 amino acids. CDR3 residues: CASSLEVGTSNIQYF. DNA of the CDR3: TGCGCCAGCAGCTTGGAGGTAGGGACTTCGAACATTCAGTACTTC.

The chain employs TRBV28 and TRBJ2-3, with 7 bases that match TRBD1. CDR3 length: 14 residues. Germline CDR1 is MDHEN and CDR2 is SYDVKM. V trimming: 8 bases; J trimming: 6 bases; junction bases outside the gene matches: 11. The CDR3 bases are TGTGCCAGCGAACAGGGGACAACCCGGGATACGCAGTATTTT. This translates into CASEQGTTRDTQYF.